This TCR beta chain was sequenced in a study of T cell responses to AZD1222 COVID-19 vaccine. Study background: Whether given at about 4 or about 12 weeks, second doses were pooled.

TCRdb's copy holds only in-frame clones and misses some; the assay was immunoSEQ multiplex PCR. The table includes roughly 160,000 clones, 85% to 90% detected once. The CDR3 has 15 residues. The germline V gene encodes CDR1 MNHEY and CDR2 SMNVEV (reference sequence). Trimming cost V 4 bases and J 4 bases; bases outside gene matches: 7. The receptor was isolated from an adult in good health. Sample: peripheral blood, taken on day 0 of AZD1222 vaccination. V and J are TRBV27 and TRBJ1-2; the match to TRBD1 covers 9 bases. The CDR3 region has the DNA TGTGCCAGCAGTTCGCCGGGACAGGGTACCTATGGCTACACCTTC. Its translation: CASSSPGQGTYGYTF.